This entry concerns a single T cell receptor (beta chain). Its antigen is as yet unknown. TCRdb derives one entry per CDR3 protein from the 5' RACE reads, leaving out DNA. The specimen's table records about 150,000 distinct CDR3 sequences. These data belong to a study of T cells expressing NK-cell markers. Study details: CD3+CD56+NKG2C+, CD3+CD56+NKG2C- and CD3+CD56-NKG2C+ T cells, once sorted, supplied the TCR beta repertoires.

Broader study findings: Certain NKG2C+ T cell clones were expanded, and their HCMV specificity remained unclear. Top CD8+ clonotypes included the dominant CD3+CD56+NKG2C+ clonotypes in 5 or 6 donors.

The clonotype was recovered from a woman aged 45-65 years in good health. The sample comprised blood T cells: a sorted CD56 or NKG2C T cell subset, CD4+ or CD8+ T cells, or bulk PBMC T cells (not recorded which).

The CDR3 loop is CSTGAGRPEAFF. The chain is built from TRBV29-1 and TRBJ1-1; TCRdb proposes TRBD1, but this gene call is untestable without DNA. The CDR3 totals 12 residues. CDR1 is SQVTM and CDR2 is ANQGSEA in the germline V gene. The whole variable domain, remainder taken from reference TRBV29-1 and TRBJ1-1, is SAVISQKPSRDICQRGTSLTIQCQVDSQVTMMFWYRQQPGQSLTLIATANQGSEATYESGFVIDKFPISRPNLTFSTLTVSNMSPEDSSIYLCSTGAGRPEAFFGQGTRLTVV.